This T cell receptor (beta chain) was identified during a study of blood T cell repertoires in COVID-19. Study as a whole: There were acute and convalescent COVID-19 samples, and they came from the United States, Italy and Spain.

Recruitment covered 25 or so US areas and drew participants whose ages spanned roughly 18 to 89 years. All recovered Cohort 3 donors got two negative PCRs, got clearance, or saw symptom resolution. The ends were cut back, 6 bases at V and 11 bases at J, with 17 bases in the middle. Germline V gives CDR1 MNHEY, CDR2 SVGAGI. The CDR3 contains 12 residues. Authors' processing steps: Amplification from reference gene primers served as the basis for estimated nucleated cell counts. Clones were sequenced by immunoSEQ multiplex PCR, and TCRdb holds only the in-frame ones, with some missing. V and J calls plus clone size are reproduced from that table; the DNA served to infer D and trimming. The sample records hundreds of thousands of clones, roughly nine tenths being singletons.

Specimen: PBMCs or T cells enriched from blood (not recorded which). This TCR was recovered from a woman aged 40 to 55 who had recovered from COVID-19. The chain combines TRBV6-5 with TRBJ2-7; weak D call: TRBD2 (6 bases). CDR3 protein: CASRLGRLEKYF. The CDR3 DNA is TGTGCCAGCAGATTGGGGCGACTAGAAAAGTACTTC.